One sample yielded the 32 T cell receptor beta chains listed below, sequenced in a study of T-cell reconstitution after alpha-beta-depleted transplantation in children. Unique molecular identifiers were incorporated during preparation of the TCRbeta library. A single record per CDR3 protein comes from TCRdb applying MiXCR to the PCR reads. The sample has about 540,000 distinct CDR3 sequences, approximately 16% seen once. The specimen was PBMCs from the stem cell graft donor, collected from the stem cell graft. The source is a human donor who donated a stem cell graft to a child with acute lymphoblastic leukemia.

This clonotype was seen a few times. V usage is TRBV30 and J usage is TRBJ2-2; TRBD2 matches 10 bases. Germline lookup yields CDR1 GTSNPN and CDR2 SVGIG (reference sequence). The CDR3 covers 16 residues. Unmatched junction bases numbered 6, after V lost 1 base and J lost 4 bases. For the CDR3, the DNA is TGTGCCTGGAGTGGAAAAAGCGGGAGGGCCACCGGGGAGCTGTTTTTT. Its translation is CAWSGKSGRATGELFF.

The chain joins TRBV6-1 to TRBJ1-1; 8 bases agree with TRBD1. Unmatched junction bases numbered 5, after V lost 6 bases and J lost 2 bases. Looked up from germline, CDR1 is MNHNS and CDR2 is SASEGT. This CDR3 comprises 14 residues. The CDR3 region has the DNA TGTGCCAGCAGCCGACAGGGGATTAACACTGAAGCTTTCTTT. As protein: CASSRQGINTEAFF.

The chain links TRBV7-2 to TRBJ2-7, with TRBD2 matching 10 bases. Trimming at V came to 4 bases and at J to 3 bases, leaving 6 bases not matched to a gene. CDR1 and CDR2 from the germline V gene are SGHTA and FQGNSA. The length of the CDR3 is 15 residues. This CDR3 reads CASSSSGSSNYEQYF. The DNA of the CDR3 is TGTGCCAGCAGCTCTAGCGGGAGTAGTAACTACGAGCAGTACTTC.

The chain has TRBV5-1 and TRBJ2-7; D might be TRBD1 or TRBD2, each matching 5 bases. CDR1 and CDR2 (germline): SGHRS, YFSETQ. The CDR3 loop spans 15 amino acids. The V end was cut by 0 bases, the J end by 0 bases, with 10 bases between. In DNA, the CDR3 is TGCGCCAGCAGCTTGGCCGGGACCACCTCCTACGAGCAGTACTTC. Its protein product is CASSLAGTTSYEQYF. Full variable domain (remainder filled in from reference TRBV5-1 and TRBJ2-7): KAGVTQTPRYLIKTRGQQVTLSCSPISGHRSVSWYQQTPGQGLQFLFEYFSETQRNKGNFPGRFSGRQFSNSRSEMNVSTLELGDSALYLCASSLAGTTSYEQYFGPGTRLTVT.

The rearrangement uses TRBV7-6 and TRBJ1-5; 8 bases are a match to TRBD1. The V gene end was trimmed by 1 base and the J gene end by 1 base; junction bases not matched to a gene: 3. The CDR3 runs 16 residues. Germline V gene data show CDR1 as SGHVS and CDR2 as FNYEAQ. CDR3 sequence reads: CASSLGTGPSNQPQHF. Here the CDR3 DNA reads TGTGCCAGCAGCTTAGGGACAGGGCCGAGCAATCAGCCCCAGCATTTT.

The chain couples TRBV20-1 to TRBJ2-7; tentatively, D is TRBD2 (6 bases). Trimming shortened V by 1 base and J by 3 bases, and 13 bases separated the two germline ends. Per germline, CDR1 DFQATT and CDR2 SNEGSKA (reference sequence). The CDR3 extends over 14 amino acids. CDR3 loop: CSARGEATLYEQYF. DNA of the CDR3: TGCAGTGCTAGAGGGGAGGCCACTCTCTACGAGCAGTACTTC.

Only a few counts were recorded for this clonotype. The CDR3 sequence is CASSPYESPVLAKNIQYF. The CDR3 DNA reads as TGCGCCAGCAGTCCTTATGAGTCCCCAGTTCTAGCCAAAAACATTCAGTACTTC. This chain joins TRBV5-1 and TRBJ2-4; no reliable D call. Per germline, CDR1 SGHRS and CDR2 YFSETQ. V lost 5 bases and J 0 bases, leaving 21 bases between the germline ends. The CDR3 spans 18 residues.

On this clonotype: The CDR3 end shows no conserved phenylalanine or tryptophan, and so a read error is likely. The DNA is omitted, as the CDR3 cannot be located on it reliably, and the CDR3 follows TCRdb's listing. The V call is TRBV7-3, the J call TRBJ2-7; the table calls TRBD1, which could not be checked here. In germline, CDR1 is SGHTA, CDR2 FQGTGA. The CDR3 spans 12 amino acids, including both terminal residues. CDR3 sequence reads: CASSRVLGRSLI.

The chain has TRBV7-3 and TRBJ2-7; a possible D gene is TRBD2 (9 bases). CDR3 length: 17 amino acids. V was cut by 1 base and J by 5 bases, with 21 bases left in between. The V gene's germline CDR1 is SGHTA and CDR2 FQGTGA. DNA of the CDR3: TGTGCCAGCAGCTTAAGTACAGGGGGACTAGCTCAGGACGAGCAGTACTTC. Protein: CASSLSTGGLAQDEQYF.

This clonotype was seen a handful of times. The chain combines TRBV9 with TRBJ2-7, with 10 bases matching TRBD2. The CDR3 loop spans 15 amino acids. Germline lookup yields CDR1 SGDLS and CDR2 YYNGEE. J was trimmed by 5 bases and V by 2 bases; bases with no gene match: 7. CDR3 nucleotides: TGTGCCAGCAGCGTGGAGACGGGGACTAGCGACGAGCAGTACTTC. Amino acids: CASSVETGTSDEQYF.

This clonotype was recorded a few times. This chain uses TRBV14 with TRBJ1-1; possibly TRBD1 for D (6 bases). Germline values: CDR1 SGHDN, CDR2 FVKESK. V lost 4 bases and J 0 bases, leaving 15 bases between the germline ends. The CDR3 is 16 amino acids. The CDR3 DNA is TGTGCCAGCAGCCTTCTCTATACAGGGATGAACACTGAAGCTTTCTTT. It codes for CASSLLYTGMNTEAFF.

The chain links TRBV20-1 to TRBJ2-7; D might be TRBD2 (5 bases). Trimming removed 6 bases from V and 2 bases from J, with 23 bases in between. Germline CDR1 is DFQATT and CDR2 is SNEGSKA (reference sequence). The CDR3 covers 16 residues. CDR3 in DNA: TGCAGTGCCCTGTCCTATACCGGGGAGACTACCTACGAGCAGTACTTC. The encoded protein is CSALSYTGETTYEQYF.

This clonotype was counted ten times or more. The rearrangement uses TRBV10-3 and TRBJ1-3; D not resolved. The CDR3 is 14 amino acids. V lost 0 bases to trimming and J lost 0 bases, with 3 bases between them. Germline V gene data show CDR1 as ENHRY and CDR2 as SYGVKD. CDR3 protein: CAISESGSGNTIYF. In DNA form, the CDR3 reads TGTGCCATCAGTGAGTCCGGCTCTGGAAACACCATATATTTT.

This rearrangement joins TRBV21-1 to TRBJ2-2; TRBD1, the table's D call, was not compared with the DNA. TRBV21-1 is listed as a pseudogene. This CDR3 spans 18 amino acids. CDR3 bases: TGTGCCAGCAGCAAATCGGATGCCCAGGGAACGAACACCGGGGAGCTGTTTTTT. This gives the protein CASSKSDAQGTNTGELFF.

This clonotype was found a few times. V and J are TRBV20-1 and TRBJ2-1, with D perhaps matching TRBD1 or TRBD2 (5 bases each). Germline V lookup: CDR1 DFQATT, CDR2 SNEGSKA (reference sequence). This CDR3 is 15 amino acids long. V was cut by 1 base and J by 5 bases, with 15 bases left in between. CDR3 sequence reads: CSARVWGSGDNEQFF. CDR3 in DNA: TGCAGTGCTAGAGTCTGGGGGTCTGGTGACAATGAGCAGTTCTTC.

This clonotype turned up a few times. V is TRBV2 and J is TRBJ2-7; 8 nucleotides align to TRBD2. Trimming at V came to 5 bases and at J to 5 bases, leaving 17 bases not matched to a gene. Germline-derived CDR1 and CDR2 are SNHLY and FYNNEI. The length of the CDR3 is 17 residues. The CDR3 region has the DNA TGTGCCAGCAGTCCCTCGACCATCTGGCGGGAGGCTAACGAGCAGTACTTC. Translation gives CASSPSTIWREANEQYF.

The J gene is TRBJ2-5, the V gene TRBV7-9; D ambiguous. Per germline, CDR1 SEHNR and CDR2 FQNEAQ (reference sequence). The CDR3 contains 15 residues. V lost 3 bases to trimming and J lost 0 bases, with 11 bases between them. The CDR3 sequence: CASSLGFSDQETQYF. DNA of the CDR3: TGTGCCAGCAGCTTGGGATTTTCGGACCAAGAGACCCAGTACTTC.

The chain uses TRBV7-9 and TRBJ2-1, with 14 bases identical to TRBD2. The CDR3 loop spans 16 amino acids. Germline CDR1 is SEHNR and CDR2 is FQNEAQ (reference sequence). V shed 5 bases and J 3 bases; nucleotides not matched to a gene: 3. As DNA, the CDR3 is TGTGCCAGCAGCGGGACTAGCGGGAGCCACTACAATGAGCAGTTCTTC. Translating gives CASSGTSGSHYNEQFF.

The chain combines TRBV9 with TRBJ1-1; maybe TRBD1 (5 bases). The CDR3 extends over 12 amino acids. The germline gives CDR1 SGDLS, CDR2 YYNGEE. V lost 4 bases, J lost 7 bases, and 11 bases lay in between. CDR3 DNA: TGTGCCAGCAGCACAGGATCCCTTGAAGCTTTCTTT. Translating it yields CASSTGSLEAFF.

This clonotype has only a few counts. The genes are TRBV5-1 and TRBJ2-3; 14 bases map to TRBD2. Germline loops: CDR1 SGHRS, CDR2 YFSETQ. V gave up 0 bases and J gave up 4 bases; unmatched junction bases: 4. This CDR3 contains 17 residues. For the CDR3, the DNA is TGCGCCAGCAGCTTGGAGGGGACTAGCGGGAGCTCAGATACGCAGTATTTT. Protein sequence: CASSLEGTSGSSDTQYF.

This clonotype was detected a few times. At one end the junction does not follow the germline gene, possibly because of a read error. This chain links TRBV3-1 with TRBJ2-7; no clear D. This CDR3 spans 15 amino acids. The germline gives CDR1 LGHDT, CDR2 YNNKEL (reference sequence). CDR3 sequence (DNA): TGTGCCAGCAGCCCCAGACCCGGGTCCCCCTATGAGCAGTACTTC. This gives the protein CASSPRPGSPYEQYF.

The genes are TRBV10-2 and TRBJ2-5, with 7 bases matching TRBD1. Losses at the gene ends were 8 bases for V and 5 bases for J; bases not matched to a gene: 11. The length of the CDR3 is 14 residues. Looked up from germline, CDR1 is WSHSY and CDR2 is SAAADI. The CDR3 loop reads CASLRDRDTETQYF. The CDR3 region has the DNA TGCGCCAGCCTCCGGGACAGAGACACGGAGACCCAGTACTTC.

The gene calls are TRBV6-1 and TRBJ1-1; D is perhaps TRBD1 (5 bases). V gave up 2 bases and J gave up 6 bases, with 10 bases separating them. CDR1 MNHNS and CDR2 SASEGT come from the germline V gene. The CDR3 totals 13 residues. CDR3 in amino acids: CASSERGRPEAFF. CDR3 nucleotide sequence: TGTGCCAGCAGTGAAAGGGGACGGCCTGAAGCTTTCTTT.

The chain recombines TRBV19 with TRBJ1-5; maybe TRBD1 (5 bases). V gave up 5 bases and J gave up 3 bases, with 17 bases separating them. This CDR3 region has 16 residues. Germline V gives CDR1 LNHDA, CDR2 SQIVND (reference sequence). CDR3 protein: CASSPKRGSVNQPQHF. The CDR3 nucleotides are TGTGCCAGTAGTCCGAAGAGGGGTAGTGTCAATCAGCCCCAGCATTTT.

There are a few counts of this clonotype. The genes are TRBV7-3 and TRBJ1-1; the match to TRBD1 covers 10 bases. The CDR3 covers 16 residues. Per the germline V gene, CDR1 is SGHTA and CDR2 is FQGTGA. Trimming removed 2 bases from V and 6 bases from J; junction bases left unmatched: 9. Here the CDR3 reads CASSLGGTGDDSEAFF. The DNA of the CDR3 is TGTGCCAGCAGCTTAGGAGGGACAGGGGATGATTCTGAAGCTTTCTTT.

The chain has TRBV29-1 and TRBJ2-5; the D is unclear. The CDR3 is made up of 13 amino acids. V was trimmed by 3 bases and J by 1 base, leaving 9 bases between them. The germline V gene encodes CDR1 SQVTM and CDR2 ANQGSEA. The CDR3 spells CSVDWSAQETQYF. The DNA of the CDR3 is TGCAGCGTTGACTGGTCGGCCCAAGAGACCCAGTACTTC.

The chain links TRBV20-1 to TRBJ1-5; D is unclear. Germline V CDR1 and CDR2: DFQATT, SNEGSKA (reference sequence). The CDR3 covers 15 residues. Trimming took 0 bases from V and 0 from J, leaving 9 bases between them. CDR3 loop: CSARDEGYSNQPQHF. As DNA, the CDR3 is TGCAGTGCTAGAGATGAGGGATATAGCAATCAGCCCCAGCATTTT.

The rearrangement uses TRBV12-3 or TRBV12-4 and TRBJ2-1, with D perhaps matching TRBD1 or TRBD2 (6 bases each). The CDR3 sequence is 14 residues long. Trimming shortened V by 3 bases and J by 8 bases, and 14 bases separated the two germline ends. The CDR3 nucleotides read TGTGCCAGCAGTTTGGGGGGCTTATGGGATGAGCAGTTCTTC. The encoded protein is CASSLGGLWDEQFF.

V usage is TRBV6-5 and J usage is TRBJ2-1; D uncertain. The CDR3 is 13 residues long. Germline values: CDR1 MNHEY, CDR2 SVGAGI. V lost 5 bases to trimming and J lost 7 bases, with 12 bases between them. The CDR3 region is CASSPLAENEQFF. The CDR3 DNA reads TGTGCCAGCAGTCCCTTAGCCGAGAATGAGCAGTTCTTC.

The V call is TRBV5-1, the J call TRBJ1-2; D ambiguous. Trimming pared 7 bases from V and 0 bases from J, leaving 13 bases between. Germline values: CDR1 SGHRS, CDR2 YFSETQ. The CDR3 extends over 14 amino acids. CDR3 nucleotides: TGCGCCAGCTCAGTTGACACCGCTAACTATGGCTACACCTTC. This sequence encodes CASSVDTANYGYTF. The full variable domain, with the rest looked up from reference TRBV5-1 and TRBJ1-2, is KAGVTQTPRYLIKTRGQQVTLSCSPISGHRSVSWYQQTPGQGLQFLFEYFSETQRNKGNFPGRFSGRQFSNSRSEMNVSTLELGDSALYLCASSVDTANYGYTFGSGTRLTVV.

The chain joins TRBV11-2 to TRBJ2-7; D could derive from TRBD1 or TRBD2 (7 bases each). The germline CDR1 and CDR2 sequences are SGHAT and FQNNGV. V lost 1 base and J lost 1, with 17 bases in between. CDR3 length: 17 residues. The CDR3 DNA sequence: TGTGCCAGCAGCTTAGGCGAGGGGGGGACAGCTTCCTACGAGCAGTACTTC. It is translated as CASSLGEGGTASYEQYF. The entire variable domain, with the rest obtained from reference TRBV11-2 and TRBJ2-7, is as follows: EAGVAQSPRYKIIEKRQSVAFWCNPISGHATLYWYQQILGQGPKLLIQFQNNGVVDDSQLPKDRFSAERLKGVDSTLKIQPAKLEDSAVYLCASSLGEGGTASYEQYFGPGTRLTVT.

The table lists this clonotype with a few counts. CDR3 DNA sequence: TGTGCCAGCAGCTTAATCGGCCTCTATGGCTACACCTTC. It yields the protein CASSLIGLYGYTF. The V call is TRBV7-9, the J call TRBJ1-2; the D is unclear. The germline V gene has CDR1 SEHNR and CDR2 FQNEAQ (reference sequence). Trimming took off 2 bases at V and 4 bases at J, with 8 bases between the two ends. This CDR3 has 13 amino acids.